The 11 T cell receptor beta chains reported below all come from one sample, sequenced in a study of metastatic and nonmetastatic thyroid tumors. With MiXCR, TCRdb reprocessed the PCR reads. The repertoire includes 39,000 or so clones, more than 15% of them detected once, and approximately 20% sits in the top ten. No treatment had been given to any patient before thyroid surgery. Sequenced material: blood. All receptors come from a female donor with papillary thyroid cancer or a benign thyroid nodule (not recorded which). Some clones in this sample may be carry-over from other donors' samples.

This clone was counted many times. Other nucleotide sequences in the sample specify the same CDR3. The chain joins TRBV12-3 or TRBV12-4 to TRBJ1-2, with 8 bases fitting TRBD1. This CDR3 contains 15 residues. The J segment lost 3 bases and the V segment lost 5 bases, leaving 8 bases of the junction unmatched. The CDR3 region is CASSPRTGLHYGYTF. The CDR3 DNA follows: TGTGCCAGCAGTCCCCGGACAGGGTTGCACTATGGCTACACCTTC.

This clone occurred many times. V is TRBV20-1 and J is TRBJ2-7; 9 bases align to TRBD1. V was pared by 6 bases and J by 0 bases, with 15 bases of the junction left unmatched. The CDR3 has 17 residues. Per germline, CDR1 DFQATT and CDR2 SNEGSKA (reference sequence). CDR3 loop: CSAGGQGNPTFSYEQYF. CDR3 DNA: TGCAGTGCGGGGGGACAGGGCAACCCCACCTTCTCCTACGAGCAGTACTTC.

Remarks on this clone: The junction does not match germline at one end; this may be a read error. V and J are TRBV30 and TRBJ2-7; tentative D call: TRBD2 (5 bases). Germline lookup yields CDR1 GTSNPN and CDR2 SVGIG (reference sequence). The CDR3 has 12 residues. CDR3 sequence reads: CAWRCASYEQYF. CDR3 DNA sequence: TGTGCTTGGAGGTGCGCATCCTACGAGCAGTACTTC.

This clone was detected many times. The chain combines TRBV7-2 with TRBJ2-5; tentatively, D is TRBD2 (5 bases). V was clipped by 2 bases and J by 3 bases, with 7 bases between them. The CDR3 runs to 13 residues. Per the germline V gene, CDR1 is SGHTA and CDR2 is FQGNSA. CDR3 in amino acids: CASSLRREETQYF. The DNA for the CDR3 is TGTGCCAGCAGCTTAAGGCGGGAAGAGACCCAGTACTTC.

This chain joins TRBV20-1 and TRBJ2-1; 8 bases agree with TRBD2. Germline values: CDR1 DFQATT, CDR2 SNEGSKA (reference sequence). The CDR3 has 14 residues. CDR3 residues: CISKRECSYNEQFF. The DNA of the CDR3 is TGCATTTCTAAGCGGGAGTGCTCCTACAATGAGCAGTTCTTC.

This clone was found many times. CDR3 sequence reads: CSAPGFLGADEQFF. In nucleotides, the CDR3 is TGCAGTGCCCCCGGGTTCCTCGGGGCGGATGAGCAGTTCTTC. V usage is TRBV20-1 and J usage is TRBJ2-1; D could derive from TRBD1 or TRBD2 (5 bases each). V dropped 6 bases and J dropped 8 bases, with 20 bases sitting between them. Germline CDR1 reads DFQATT; CDR2 reads SNEGSKA (reference sequence). This CDR3 contains 14 residues.

In its sample, this clone was seen many times. The chain has TRBV10-2 and TRBJ2-7; no firm D call. V lost 8 bases, J lost 2 bases, and 10 bases lay in between. The CDR3 contains 12 residues. The germline gives CDR1 WSHSY, CDR2 SAAADI. The CDR3 region has the DNA TGCGCCAGCGGGAAATTAACCTACGAGCAGTACTTC. It codes for CASGKLTYEQYF.

This clone was detected many times. The chain carries TRBV2 and TRBJ1-5; D not certain. This CDR3 region has 14 residues. Germline lookup yields CDR1 SNHLY and CDR2 FYNNEI. Trimming took off 0 bases at V and 4 bases at J, with 7 bases between the two ends. The CDR3 here is CASSEAAVNQPQHF. The CDR3, as DNA: TGTGCCAGCAGTGAAGCAGCGGTTAATCAGCCCCAGCATTTT.

This clone has at least ten counts. The genes are TRBV5-5 and TRBJ2-7; D might be TRBD2 (5 bases). V gave up 4 bases and J gave up 2 bases, with 10 bases separating them. Germline V gives CDR1 SGHKS, CDR2 YYEKEE (reference sequence). The CDR3 contains 13 residues. CDR3 bases: TGTGCCAGCAGCCCCCTAGCAACCTACGAGCAGTACTTC. Its protein product is CASSPLATYEQYF.

This chain joins TRBV20-1 and TRBJ2-7, with a weak D call TRBD2 (6 bases). Between the trimmed V and J ends, which lost 3 bases and 2 bases, there was a span of 17 bases. The CDR3 extends over 15 amino acids. CDR1 and CDR2 from the germline V gene are DFQATT and SNEGSKA (reference sequence). In nucleotides, the CDR3 is TGCAGTGCTAGTTCGGGAGCGGTGGGAACCTACGAGCAGTACTTC. It codes for CSASSGAVGTYEQYF.

The chain has TRBV7-9 and TRBJ2-4, with a tentative D call TRBD2 (6 bases). Trimming cost V 5 bases and J 8 bases, with 13 bases left between them. CDR3 length equals 13 residues. Per germline, CDR1 SEHNR and CDR2 FQNEAQ (reference sequence). CDR3 nucleotides: TGTGCCAGCAGCGGAAGGAGGGGTGACATTCAGTACTTC. It translates to CASSGRRGDIQYF.